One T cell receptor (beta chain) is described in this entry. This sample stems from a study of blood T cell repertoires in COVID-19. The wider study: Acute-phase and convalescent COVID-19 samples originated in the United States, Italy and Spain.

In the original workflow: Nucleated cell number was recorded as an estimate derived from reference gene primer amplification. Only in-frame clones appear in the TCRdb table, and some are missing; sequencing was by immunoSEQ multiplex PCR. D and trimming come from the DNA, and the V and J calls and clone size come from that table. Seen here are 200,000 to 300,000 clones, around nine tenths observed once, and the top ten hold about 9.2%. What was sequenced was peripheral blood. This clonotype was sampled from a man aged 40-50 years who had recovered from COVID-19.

The CDR3 loop is CASSPPAGGGAEQYF. The DNA of the CDR3 is TGTGCCAGCAGCCCACCCGCAGGCGGGGGTGCCGAGCAGTACTTC. The V and J genes are TRBV7-9 and TRBJ2-7; 7 bases map to TRBD2. Germline V gene lookup returns CDR1 SEHNR and CDR2 FQNEAQ (reference sequence). V shed 5 bases and J 6 bases; nucleotides not matched to a gene: 13. The CDR3 totals 15 residues.